These T cell receptor beta chains were read from a single sample in a study of cytomegalovirus exposure and HLA in healthy donors. Assay: immunoSEQ multiplex PCR; the TCRdb copy retains only in-frame clones and omits some. The table shows 100,000 to 120,000 clones, with around 85% occurring only once. Sequencing input: PBMCs. The origin of the receptors is a man in his thirties or forties in good health and CMV-seropositive. Both conserved end residues are part of each CDR3. A D gene is named only where the DNA matches it firmly. The size entry is marked missing in some rows and otherwise reads once, few, many or a size class.

>TRBJ1-6|TRBV19|.|many
CASRSVDNSPLHF
TGTGCCAGTAGATCGGTAGATAATTCACCCCTCCACTTT
>TRBJ1-6|TRBV19|.|.
CASSQGPSGSPLHF
TGTGCCAGTAGTCAGGGGCCCTCGGGATCACCCCTCCACTTT
>TRBJ2-3|TRBV5-6|.|.
CASSLSLGTDTQYF
TGTGCCAGCAGCTTGAGTTTAGGCACAGATACGCAGTATTTT
>TRBJ2-3|TRBV6-1|TRBD2|once
CASSEGLASDTQYF
TGTGCCAGCAGTGAAGGACTAGCCTCAGATACGCAGTATTTT
>TRBJ2-5|TRBV14|TRBD2|once
CASSQDLLAGGETQYF
TGTGCCAGCAGCCAAGATCTGCTAGCCGGGGGGGAGACCCAGTACTTC
>TRBJ1-4|TRBV18|.|.
CASSPSYTNEKLFF
TGTGCCAGCTCACCGAGTTACACTAATGAAAAACTGTTTTTT
>TRBJ1-6|TRBV6-5|TRBD1|.
CASSLSGQSNSPLHF
TGTGCCAGCAGTTTATCGGGACAGTCTAATTCACCCCTCCACTTT
>TRBJ1-1|TRBV19|.|.
CASSIAVNTEAFF
TGTGCCAGTAGTATTGCGGTGAACACTGAAGCTTTCTTT
>TRBJ2-2|TRBV19|.|.
CASSVGQNTGELFF
TGTGCCAGTAGTGTCGGACAGAACACCGGGGAGCTGTTTTTT
>TRBJ1-1|TRBV6-5|.|.
CASMYGGASTEAFF
TGTGCCAGCATGTACGGTGGGGCGAGCACTGAAGCTTTCTTT
>TRBJ2-5|TRBV11-3|TRBD2|.
CASSLRTSGGPGETQYF
TGTGCCAGTAGCCTCCGTACTAGCGGGGGACCCGGGGAGACCCAGTACTTC
>TRBJ2-7|TRBV7-9|TRBD1|.
CASSLSRTGGIGYEQYF
TGTGCCAGCAGCTTATCGAGGACAGGGGGGATCGGGTACGAGCAGTACTTC
>TRBJ2-7|TRBV5-5|.|.
CASSLAGTLSEQYF
TGTGCCAGCAGCTTGGCGGGTACTTTATCCGAGCAGTACTTC
>TRBJ2-1|TRBV13|.|.
CASSPDSYNEQFF
TGTGCCAGCAGCCCGGACAGCTACAATGAGCAGTTCTTC
>TRBJ1-5|TRBV7-8|.|.
CASSKETGSNQPQHF
TGTGCCAGCAGCAAAGAGACAGGTTCCAATCAGCCCCAGCATTTT
>TRBJ1-1|TRBV9|.|.
CASSGDTNTEAFF
TGTGCCAGCAGCGGCGACACGAACACTGAAGCTTTCTTT
>TRBJ2-3|TRBV7-8|TRBD2|.
CASSPGLAGGSDTQYF
TGTGCCAGCAGCCCAGGACTAGCGGGGGGCTCAGATACGCAGTATTTT
>TRBJ1-1|TRBV4-1|.|.
CASSQGATEAFF
TGCGCCAGCAGCCAGGGCGCCACTGAAGCTTTCTTT
>TRBJ1-2|TRBV4-1|.|.
CASSQEFDFISYGYTF
TGCGCCAGCAGCCAAGAGTTTGACTTTATATCCTATGGCTACACCTTC
>TRBJ1-1|TRBV19|.|.
CASSIGTAPEAFF
TGTGCCAGTAGTATAGGGACAGCTCCTGAAGCTTTCTTT
>TRBJ2-3|TRBV9|TRBD2|.
CASSAAGGVQDTQYF
TGTGCCAGCAGCGCTGCGGGGGGGGTACAAGATACGCAGTATTTT
>TRBJ1-1|TRBV29-1|.|.
CSVERRGTEAFF
TGCAGCGTTGAGCGAAGAGGCACTGAAGCTTTCTTT
>TRBJ1-6|TRBV5-1|.|.
CASSLAAGEGSPLHF
TGCGCCAGCAGCTTGGCTGCAGGGGAGGGTTCACCCCTCCACTTT
>TRBJ2-7|TRBV2|TRBD1|.
CASRDRGNSYEQYF
TGTGCCAGCAGGGACAGGGGGAATTCCTACGAGCAGTACTTC
>TRBJ1-3|TRBV4-3|.|.
CASSQGQWSSGNTIYF
TGCGCCAGCAGCCAAGGTCAGTGGAGCTCTGGAAACACCATATATTTT
>TRBJ1-5|TRBV5-6|TRBD1|few
CASSLAGRGRGNQPQHF
TGTGCCAGCAGCTTGGCGGGCAGGGGGCGAGGCAATCAGCCCCAGCATTTT
>TRBJ2-3|TRBV7-6|TRBD1|.
CASTERDRQLDTQYF
TGTGCCAGCACCGAAAGGGACAGGCAGTTGGATACGCAGTATTTT
>TRBJ2-7|TRBV7-9|TRBD2|.
CASSWGGYEQYF
TGTGCCAGCAGCTGGGGGGGTTACGAGCAGTACTTC
>TRBJ1-6|TRBV19|.|.
CASSIDFNSPLHF
TGTGCCAGTAGTATTGACTTTAATTCACCCCTCCACTTT
>TRBJ1-1|TRBV21-1|.|.
CASSRPGTVNTEAFF
TGTGCCAGCAGCCGTCCCGGGACAGTGAACACTGAAGCTTTCTTT
>TRBJ2-1|TRBV30|TRBD2|.
CAWSSPPGLAGGNYNEQFF
TGTGCCTGGAGTTCACCTCCCGGACTAGCGGGGGGAAACTACAATGAGCAGTTCTTC
>TRBJ2-3|TRBV2|TRBD2|once
CASSEGGTSGIFTDTQYF
TGTGCCAGCAGTGAAGGAGGGACTAGCGGGATTTTCACAGATACGCAGTATTTT
>TRBJ1-2|TRBV29-1|TRBD1|.
CSGAGTGGSYGYTF
TGCAGCGGCGCCGGGACAGGGGGCTCCTATGGCTACACCTTC
>TRBJ1-2|TRBV10-3|.|.
CAIRPTQGSTNYGYTF
TGTGCCATCAGACCCACTCAGGGGTCTACTAACTATGGCTACACCTTC
>TRBJ2-3|TRBV10-3|TRBD2|.
CAISDLTSGGARDTQYF
TGTGCCATCAGTGACCTTACTAGCGGGGGGGCTCGAGATACGCAGTATTTT
>TRBJ2-7|TRBV15|.|.
CATSRDPDYYEQYF
TGTGCCACCAGCAGAGATCCTGATTACTACGAGCAGTACTTC
>TRBJ1-1|TRBV14|TRBD1|.
CASSTYPGQGIEAFF
TGTGCCAGCAGTACTTATCCAGGACAGGGAATTGAAGCTTTCTTT
>TRBJ2-7|TRBV2|TRBD1|.
CASQTQGPSYEQYF
TGTGCCAGTCAAACACAGGGGCCTTCCTACGAGCAGTACTTC
>TRBJ2-5|TRBV18|TRBD1|.
CASSPRRDRGSVETQYF
TGTGCCAGCTCACCACGTAGGGACAGGGGGTCTGTAGAGACCCAGTACTTC
>TRBJ2-2|TRBV12-5|.|.
CASGLDRTVPGTGELFF
TGTGCTAGTGGTTTGGACAGGACGGTCCCTGGGACCGGGGAGCTGTTTTTT
>TRBJ2-3|TRBV19|.|.
CASSKTPDTQYF
TGTGCCAGTAGTAAAACACCGGATACGCAGTATTTT
>TRBJ2-7|TRBV7-2|TRBD2|once
CASSIATSGGYEQYF
TGTGCCAGCAGCATCGCGACTAGCGGGGGATACGAGCAGTACTTC
>TRBJ1-4|TRBV9|.|.
CASSVGQQNNEKLFF
TGTGCCAGCAGCGTAGGACAGCAAAATAATGAAAAACTGTTTTTT
>TRBJ2-2|TRBV27|.|few
CASSFTQAGELFF
TGTGCCAGCAGTTTTACACAGGCCGGGGAGCTGTTTTTT